This T cell receptor (beta chain) derives from a study of T cell changes during pregnancy in multiple sclerosis. Assay: immunoSEQ multiplex PCR; the TCRdb copy retains only in-frame clones and omits some. The sample holds approximately 73,000 clones; roughly 92% are singletons and the top ten take 0.2% to 0.25%. The sequence derives from a female donor with multiple sclerosis, enrolled in a pregnancy study. The sequencing used CD4+ T cells from peripheral blood mononuclear cells, collected before pregnancy.

CDR3 nucleotide sequence: TGTGCCATCAGTCTACAGGGGGGAGATCAGCCCCAGCATTTT. Encoded protein: CAISLQGGDQPQHF. The chain employs TRBV10-3 and TRBJ1-5, with 8 bases lining up with TRBD1. J lost 5 bases, V lost 5 bases, and 5 bases had no gene match. This CDR3 spans 14 amino acids. Looked up from germline, CDR1 is ENHRY and CDR2 is SYGVKD.